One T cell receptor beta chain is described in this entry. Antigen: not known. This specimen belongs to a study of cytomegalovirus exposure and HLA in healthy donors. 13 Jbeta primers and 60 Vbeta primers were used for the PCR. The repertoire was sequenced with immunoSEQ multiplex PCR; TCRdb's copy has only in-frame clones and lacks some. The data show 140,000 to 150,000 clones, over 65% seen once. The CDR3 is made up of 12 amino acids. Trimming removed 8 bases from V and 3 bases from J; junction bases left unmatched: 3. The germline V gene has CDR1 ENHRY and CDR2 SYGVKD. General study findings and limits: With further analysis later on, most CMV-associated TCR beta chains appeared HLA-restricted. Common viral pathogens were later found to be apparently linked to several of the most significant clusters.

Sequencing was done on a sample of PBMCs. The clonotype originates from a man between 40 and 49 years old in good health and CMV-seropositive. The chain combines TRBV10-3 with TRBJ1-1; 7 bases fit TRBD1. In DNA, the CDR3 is TGTGCCATCCGACAGGGAGACACTGAAGCTTTCTTT. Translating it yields CAIRQGDTEAFF.